This record looks at one T cell receptor (beta chain) sequence and its context. A much larger clone lies a single base off, so this may be a read error. Stable disease denoted Graves' hyperthyroidism without ophthalmopathy progression within 18 months. The record originates from a study of T cells in Graves' hyperthyroidism and ophthalmopathy. Study-wide background: Once the initial diagnosis was made, peripheral blood was obtained before any treatment.

This CDR3 is built from 13 residues. Germline V CDR1 and CDR2: MNHEY, SVGAGI. Deletions cut 4 bases from V and 4 bases from J, with 8 bases between. TCR beta CDR3 region amplification was performed from RNA transcripts. The HTBI primer set served for first-round RT-PCR of the TCR CDR3. Each CDR3 protein gets one entry after TCRdb re-called the multiplex PCR reads with MiXCR. The sample lists 550,000 to 800,000 distinct CDR3 sequences; approximately 15% were seen once. V and J are TRBV6-5 and TRBJ2-1; D is unresolved. Sequencing was performed on blood. The receptor was derived from a man in his fifties with Graves' hyperthyroidism. CDR3 loop: CASSSLRYNEQFF. The CDR3, as DNA: TGTGCCAGCAGTTCCCTCCGGTACAATGAGCAGTTCTTC.